Following are 31 T cell receptor beta chains from one sample sequenced in a study of cytomegalovirus exposure and HLA in healthy donors. The primer mix had 60 Vbeta and 13 Jbeta primers. The method was immunoSEQ multiplex PCR; TCRdb's version includes in-frame clones alone and lacks a portion of them. The sample lists approximately 150,000 clones, 80% to 90% occurring once. The sequenced sample was PBMCs. These TCRs come from a man under 40 in good health and CMV-seropositive.

The J gene is TRBJ2-5, the V gene TRBV19; 7 positions agree with TRBD1. The CDR3 totals 15 residues. Germline values: CDR1 LNHDA, CDR2 SQIVND (reference sequence). J gave up 4 bases and V 4 bases, and 9 bases lay outside the gene matches. CDR3 loop: CASSKKRAGGETQYF. CDR3 coding DNA: TGTGCCAGTAGTAAAAAGAGGGCAGGGGGAGAGACCCAGTACTTC.

About this clone itself: Other DNA sequences within the sample encode an identical CDR3. This chain links TRBV5-4 with TRBJ2-3, with 8 positions matching TRBD2. CDR1 is SGHNT, CDR2 YYREEE, per germline (reference sequence). The CDR3 sequence is 15 residues long. J lost 0 bases, V lost 0 bases, and 0 bases had no gene match. Here the CDR3 reads CASSLVAGSTDTQYF. The CDR3 DNA is TGTGCCAGCAGCTTGGTAGCGGGAAGCACAGATACGCAGTATTTT.

The genes are TRBV28 and TRBJ2-1; 8 bases align to TRBD2. Trimming cost V 10 bases and J 3 bases; bases outside gene matches: 5. The CDR3 runs to 13 residues. Germline CDR1 is MDHEN and CDR2 is SYDVKM. The CDR3 reads CATFSGNYNEQFF. CDR3 bases: TGTGCCACCTTTAGCGGGAACTACAATGAGCAGTTCTTC.

Turning to this clone: The same CDR3 also results from other DNA sequences found in this sample. This chain's CDR3 is CSVLYNEQFF. CDR3 coding DNA: TGCAGCGTTCTTTACAATGAGCAGTTCTTC. The rearrangement links TRBV29-1 to TRBJ2-1, with unresolved D. CDR1 SQVTM and CDR2 ANQGSEA come from the germline V gene. This CDR3 has 10 residues. V was pared by 5 bases and J by 4 bases, with 3 bases between.

The V gene is TRBV9, the J gene TRBJ1-1, with 7 bases lining up with TRBD1. CDR1 and CDR2 (germline): SGDLS, YYNGEE. CDR3 length equals 14 residues. The V and J ends lost 3 bases and 1 base, in that order; junction bases with no gene match: 3. The CDR3: CASSEGQPNTEAFF. CDR3 coding DNA: TGTGCCAGCAGCGAGGGACAGCCGAACACTGAAGCTTTCTTT.

The V gene is TRBV10-1, the J gene TRBJ1-2; D possibly corresponds to TRBD1 (6 bases). V lost 3 bases and J lost 5, with 19 bases in between. The CDR3 is 16 amino acids. The germline CDR1 and CDR2 sequences are WNHNN and SYGVQD (reference sequence). The CDR3 reads CASSDYRVLGKYGYTF. CDR3 sequence (DNA): TGCGCCAGCAGTGATTACAGGGTGTTGGGAAAATATGGCTACACCTTC.

The chain recombines TRBV7-3 with TRBJ2-1; possible D gene TRBD2, 6 bases. CDR1 and CDR2 (germline): SGHTA, FQGTGA. Trimming took off 4 bases at V and 10 bases at J, with 8 bases between the two ends. This CDR3 is built from 11 residues. CDR3 sequence: CASSSGGEQFF. DNA for the CDR3: TGTGCCAGCAGCTCCGGGGGAGAGCAGTTCTTC.

The V gene is TRBV11-2, the J gene TRBJ2-6, with TRBD1 as a possible D gene (6 bases). Germline V lookup: CDR1 SGHAT, CDR2 FQNNGV. The CDR3 is 18 amino acids. Trimming removed 6 bases from V and 1 base from J, with 19 bases in between. In DNA, the CDR3 is TGTGCCAGCAGAAGGACAGCCAAATTGCTGTCTGGGGCCAACGTCCTGACTTTC. Protein product: CASRRTAKLLSGANVLTF.

The rearrangement uses TRBV19 and TRBJ1-1; 7 bases agree with TRBD1. The trim removed 5 bases at V and 1 base at J, leaving 4 bases unmatched. Germline V gene sequence: CDR1 LNHDA, CDR2 SQIVND (reference sequence). The CDR3 covers 14 residues. The CDR3 protein is CASSVDRWNTEAFF. CDR3 nucleotide sequence: TGTGCCAGTAGTGTGGACAGGTGGAACACTGAAGCTTTCTTT.

The chain has TRBV5-1 and TRBJ2-3, with TRBD2 matching 11 bases. Germline loops: CDR1 SGHRS, CDR2 YFSETQ. V lost 4 bases and J lost 3; bases outside the gene matches: 10. CDR3 length: 17 amino acids. CDR3 bases: TGCGCCAGCAGCCAGGGACTAGCGGAAGTCGGTACAGATACGCAGTATTTT. It encodes CASSQGLAEVGTDTQYF.

J is TRBJ1-2 and V is TRBV10-3; TRBD1 agrees at 9 bases. Germline V gives CDR1 ENHRY, CDR2 SYGVKD. Trimming removed 8 bases from V and 7 bases from J; junction bases left unmatched: 5. This CDR3 region has 12 residues. For the CDR3, the DNA is TGTGCCATCGGACAGGGGTTGGGTGGCTACACCTTC. Its translation is CAIGQGLGGYTF.

A single count supports this clone. The chain combines TRBV7-2 with TRBJ2-5; D gene ambiguous. Germline CDR1 reads SGHTA; CDR2 reads FQGNSA. This CDR3 has 13 residues. Trimming removed 3 bases at V and 7 bases at J, with 12 bases between. The CDR3 here is CASSLKRVGTQYF. In nucleotides, the CDR3 is TGTGCCAGCAGCTTGAAACGGGTAGGGACCCAGTACTTC.

The chain employs TRBV20-1 and TRBJ2-7; D ambiguous. This CDR3 comprises 11 residues. The germline V gene encodes CDR1 DFQATT and CDR2 SNEGSKA (reference sequence). Between the trimmed V and J ends, which lost 4 bases and 2 bases, there was a span of 6 bases. CDR3 nucleotide sequence: TGCAGTGCTATCTTCGCCTACGAGCAGTACTTC. It yields the protein CSAIFAYEQYF.

The chain joins TRBV6-1 to TRBJ1-1; no definite D call. V lost 8 bases and J 0 bases, leaving 10 bases between the germline ends. The CDR3 contains 13 residues. The germline gives CDR1 MNHNS, CDR2 SASEGT. The CDR3 region has the DNA TGTGCCAGCGTGGCCAGTTTGAACACTGAAGCTTTCTTT. It is translated as CASVASLNTEAFF.

The chain joins TRBV7-6 to TRBJ2-5, with D unclear. Germline lookup yields CDR1 SGHVS and CDR2 FNYEAQ. Trimming stripped 1 base from V and 2 bases from J, with 11 bases between. The CDR3 extends over 15 amino acids. The DNA for the CDR3 is TGTGCCAGCAGCTTAGAGTTTAGGCGGCAAGAGACCCAGTACTTC. Residues: CASSLEFRRQETQYF.

This chain links TRBV5-4 with TRBJ1-1; D perhaps matches TRBD1 (6 bases). Trimming removed 4 bases from V and 4 bases from J, with 23 bases in between. This CDR3 is 17 amino acids long. CDR1 and CDR2 (germline): SGHNT, YYREEE (reference sequence). CDR3 in amino acids: CASSLVGAGGFGTEAFF. CDR3 sequence (DNA): TGTGCCAGCAGCCTTGTGGGGGCCGGAGGATTTGGCACTGAAGCTTTCTTT.

With regard to this clone: The germline gene is not matched at one end of the junction; a read error may be the cause. J is TRBJ1-2 and V is TRBV29-1; 8 bases line up with TRBD1. CDR3 length: 11 residues. Germline V gene sequence: CDR1 SQVTM, CDR2 ANQGSEA. This chain's CDR3 is CSDRAFQGYTF. CDR3 in DNA: TGTTCGGACAGGGCGTTTCAAGGCTACACCTTC.

The gene calls are TRBV19 and TRBJ1-5, with a weak D call TRBD1 (6 bases). Germline assignment: CDR1 LNHDA and CDR2 SQIVND (reference sequence). Trimming cost V 6 bases and J 0 bases, with 12 bases left between them. The CDR3 runs 15 residues. The CDR3 coding sequence is TGTGCCAGTAGAAGGACAGTTTATAGCAATCAGCCCCAGCATTTT. Its protein is CASRRTVYSNQPQHF.

A few counts support this clone. The CDR3 DNA sequence: TGCGCCAGCAGCTTGGATCGGGAGGAAGATACGCAGTATTTT. It encodes CASSLDREEDTQYF. This sequence joins TRBV5-1 and TRBJ2-3; 7 nucleotides line up with TRBD2. J gave up 5 bases and V 0 bases, and 3 bases lay outside the gene matches. From germline, CDR1 is SGHRS and CDR2 YFSETQ. There are 14 residues in the CDR3.

The genes are TRBV10-1 and TRBJ2-5; D gene uncertain. The J call is uncertain, as TRBJ2-7 better fits the DNA end. Germline V gene data show CDR1 as WNHNN and CDR2 as SYGVQD (reference sequence). The CDR3 sequence is 14 residues long. CDR3 loop: CASSDPITGYEQYF. The CDR3 region has the DNA TGCGCCAGCAGTGACCCGATCACCGGGTACGAGCAGTACTTC.

The CDR3, as DNA: TGTGCCAGCAGCTTGGTCTCCGGACTTCACTTCTCTGGGGCCAACGTCCTGACTTTC. This gives the protein CASSLVSGLHFSGANVLTF. The V and J genes are TRBV5-4 and TRBJ2-6, with D perhaps matching TRBD2 (5 bases). This CDR3 is built from 19 residues. The germline gives CDR1 SGHNT, CDR2 YYREEE (reference sequence). The ends were cut back, 0 bases at V and 0 bases at J, with 16 bases in the middle.

CDR3 region: CASLPGTRKMDTQYF. The DNA of the CDR3 is TGTGCCAGCCTTCCCGGGACTCGTAAGATGGATACGCAGTATTTT. The chain has TRBV6-6 and TRBJ2-3, with a possible D match to TRBD2 (6 bases). Looked up from germline, CDR1 is MNHNY and CDR2 is SVGAGI (reference sequence). The CDR3 consists of 15 residues. V lost 8 bases and J 6 bases, leaving 21 bases between the germline ends.

This sequence joins TRBV23-1 and TRBJ1-1, with 8 bases matching TRBD1. TRBV23-1 is designated an ORF whose function remains uncertain. V shed 6 bases and J 5 bases; nucleotides not matched to a gene: 14. The CDR3 sequence is 16 residues long. Here the CDR3 reads CASSRFPRGRDTEAFF. The CDR3 DNA is TGCGCCAGCAGCCGATTCCCCAGGGGGCGGGATACTGAAGCTTTCTTT.

This clone was observed a single time. V and J are TRBV10-3 and TRBJ2-3; 9 nucleotides agree with TRBD1. This CDR3 comprises 16 residues. The J segment lost 2 bases and the V segment lost 7 bases, leaving 10 bases of the junction unmatched. CDR1 and CDR2 (germline): ENHRY, SYGVKD. The CDR3 loop reads CAIKPDRGLNTDTQYF. CDR3 sequence (DNA): TGTGCCATCAAACCGGACAGGGGACTGAACACAGATACGCAGTATTTT.

V gene TRBV7-2 combines with J gene TRBJ2-5; a possible D gene is TRBD2 (5 bases). Germline V lookup: CDR1 SGHTA, CDR2 FQGNSA. V was shortened by 3 bases and J by 1 base, with 12 bases between the two germline ends. The CDR3 length is 15 residues. The CDR3 loop is CASSFRGEIQETQYF. The CDR3, as DNA: TGTGCCAGCAGCTTTCGTGGGGAGATCCAAGAGACCCAGTACTTC.

This sequence joins TRBV7-9 and TRBJ2-7, with TRBD1 matching over 7 bases. The length of the CDR3 is 15 residues. Germline values: CDR1 SEHNR, CDR2 FQNEAQ (reference sequence). Trimming took 5 bases from V and 7 from J; bases not matched to a gene: 14. The DNA of the CDR3 is TGTGCCAGCAGCCTCATGGGGACAGAACACGAGGAGCAGTACGTC. Translating it yields CASSLMGTEHEEQYV.

The chain has TRBV2 and TRBJ2-1; D might be TRBD1 (6 bases). V shed 2 bases and J shed 0 bases, with 8 bases lying between them. The CDR3 contains 15 residues. Germline CDR1 SNHLY, CDR2 FYNNEI. This CDR3 is CASSERQASYNEQFF. The CDR3 nucleotides read TGTGCCAGCAGTGAAAGACAGGCCTCCTACAATGAGCAGTTCTTC. The full variable domain, with the rest looked up from reference TRBV2 and TRBJ2-1, is EPEVTQTPSHQVTQMGQEVILRCVPISNHLYFYWYRQILGQKVEFLVSFYNNEISEKSEIFDDQFSVERPDGSNFTLKIRSTKLEDSAMYFCASSERQASYNEQFFGPGTRLTVL.

J is TRBJ1-2 and V is TRBV7-2; no clear D gene. Trimming shortened V by 2 bases and J by 4 bases, and 5 bases separated the two germline ends. CDR1 and CDR2 (germline): SGHTA, FQGNSA. The CDR3 extends over 12 amino acids. The CDR3 spells CASSLLGYGYTF. Written as DNA, the CDR3 is TGTGCCAGCAGCTTACTCGGCTATGGCTACACCTTC.

For this clone: Other DNA sequences in this sample translate to the same CDR3. The rearrangement links TRBV4-3 to TRBJ2-2, with TRBD1 as a possible D gene (6 bases). This CDR3 is built from 16 residues. The V and J ends lost 1 base and 3 bases respectively, with 12 bases between them. Germline CDR1 and CDR2: LGHNA and YSLEER. CDR3 amino acids: CASSQGGGVDTGELFF. The CDR3, as DNA: TGCGCCAGCAGCCAAGGAGGGGGAGTGGACACCGGGGAGCTGTTTTTT.

J is TRBJ2-1 and V is TRBV14, with D maybe TRBD1 (5 bases). The CDR3 is 14 residues long. V lost 7 bases to trimming and J lost 8 bases, with 18 bases between them. The germline CDR1 and CDR2 sequences are SGHDN and FVKESK. The CDR3 DNA reads TGTGCCAGCAACGCCCTGAACGAAGGGGATGAGCAGTTCTTC. Encoded protein: CASNALNEGDEQFF.

This clone occurred a few times. The chain recombines TRBV5-6 with TRBJ2-3; no clear D. The germline V gene encodes CDR1 SGHDT and CDR2 YYEEEE. The ends were cut back, 1 base at V and 0 bases at J, with 9 bases in the middle. This CDR3 has 15 residues. CDR3 nucleotides: TGTGCCAGCAGCTTGTGGAGCTATAGCACAGATACGCAGTATTTT. It codes for CASSLWSYSTDTQYF.